This T cell receptor (beta chain) is drawn from a study of blood T cell repertoires in COVID-19. Turning to the study itself: Both acute and convalescent COVID-19 samples were obtained from the United States, Italy and Spain. In each case, the material was cDNA or gDNA derived from T cells, B-cell-depleted T cells, or PBMCs.

This table comes from immunoSEQ multiplex PCR, and its TCRdb copy is limited to in-frame clones, with some not included. The data contain approximately 670,000 clones, 85% to 90% of them singletons. The specimen sequenced was peripheral blood. The TCR was taken from a woman under 30 with acute or convalescent COVID-19.

CDR3 protein: CASSNSYTDTQYF. The CDR3 nucleotides read TGTGCCAGCAGTAATTCTTACACAGATACGCAGTATTTT. This chain connects TRBV12-3 or TRBV12-4 to TRBJ2-3; D gene ambiguous. V was clipped by 5 bases and J by 2 bases, with 8 bases between them. CDR3 size: 13 residues.